The clone carrying this TCR beta chain occurred a few times. Its antigen is not identified. From the reads, TCRdb called clonotypes with MiXCR, one entry per CDR3 protein. The sample has some 700,000 distinct CDR3 sequences, 35% to 45% seen once; the top ten hold around 3%. There are 15 residues in the CDR3. Losses at the gene ends were 3 bases for V and 7 bases for J; bases not matched to a gene: 5. This record comes from a study of T cell repertoires in cytomegalovirus infection. As for the study in general: Public TCR beta signatures marked donors with CMV infection and the matching HLA.

Study outcomes and limitations: CMV carriers with the relevant HLA were identified by cumulative public TCR beta family frequency. It was HLA-C-restricted CMV-specific TCR beta clonotypes that dominated the response ex vivo.

Specimen: PBMCs. The chain links TRBV12-3 or TRBV12-4 to TRBJ2-1; TRBD2 matches 11 bases. The sequence was collected from a human donor in good health (CMV status not recorded). Some clones in this sample may be carry-over from other donors' samples. Here the CDR3 reads CASSLFGTSGNEQFF. For the CDR3, the DNA is TGTGCCAGCAGTTTGTTCGGGACTAGCGGTAATGAGCAGTTCTTC.